These T cell receptor beta chains were read from a single sample in a study of glioma-infiltrating T cells after dendritic cell vaccination. Clones were sequenced by immunoSEQ multiplex PCR, and TCRdb holds only the in-frame ones, with some missing. The sample shows fewer than 11,000 clones, over 65% of them seen only once. Specimen: blood, collected after dendritic cell vaccination. Source of these receptors: a human donor with glioblastoma. CDR3s include the opening cysteine and the closing phenylalanine or tryptophan. The D gene is left open where the match is weak. Some rows mark clone size as missing; the rest say once, few, many or name a class of expanded clone.

D	size	V	J	DNA	CDR3
TRBD2	.	TRBV7-2	TRBJ2-4	TGTGCCAGCAGCTTAGCCCCCATTACAGGACTAGCGGGGTGGGACATTCAGTACTTC	CASSLAPITGLAGWDIQYF
TRBD1	.	TRBV5-1	TRBJ1-3	TGCGCCAGCAGCACAGGGGCTGGAAACACCATATATTTT	CASSTGAGNTIYF
.	.	TRBV5-1	TRBJ1-2	TGCGCCAGCAGCTTGGCGGGGCGGGGGGAGCGCGATGGCTACACCTTC	CASSLAGRGERDGYTF
TRBD1	.	TRBV6-5	TRBJ2-7	TGTGCCAGCAGTCTATACACAGGGGGAGAGCAGTACTTC	CASSLYTGGEQYF
TRBD1	.	TRBV29-1	TRBJ1-2	TGCAGCGTCTTCCGGGACAGTCGTTATGGCTACACCTTC	CSVFRDSRYGYTF
TRBD1	once	TRBV4-2	TRBJ2-7	TGTGCCAGCAGCCAAGGGTGGGGACAGATCTACGAGCAGTACTTC	CASSQGWGQIYEQYF
TRBD1	.	TRBV4-3	TRBJ1-4	TGCGCCAGCAGCCAAGTCAGAGGGACAGGGGGGAATGAAAAACTGTTTTTT	CASSQVRGTGGNEKLFF
.	.	TRBV30	TRBJ1-2	TGTGCCTGGAGTGTAACAGGACCCTGGACTGGCTACACCTTC	CAWSVTGPWTGYTF
.	.	TRBV6-1	TRBJ2-7	TGTGCCAGCAGTGGTACGATAGACTTGAGCGGCCCTCCCTCCTACGAGCAGTACTTC	CASSGTIDLSGPPSYEQYF
.	.	TRBV6-1	TRBJ1-1	TGTGCCAGCAGTGAAGTCGGGGGGGGGCACACTGAAGCTTTCTTT	CASSEVGGGHTEAFF
TRBD2	.	TRBV28	TRBJ2-5	TGTGCCAGCAGCAAAGCAAGACTAGCAGAAGAGACCCAGTACTTC	CASSKARLAEETQYF
.	few	TRBV6-4	TRBJ2-1	TGTGCCAGCACCCCGGGCGTGAGCGGGACATCCAATGAGCAGTTCTTC	CASTPGVSGTSNEQFF
TRBD2	.	TRBV18	TRBJ2-1	TGTGCCAGCTCACGGGGACTAGCGGATTACAATGAGCAGTTCTTC	CASSRGLADYNEQFF
.	.	TRBV5-1	TRBJ2-1	TGCGCCAGCAGCGGAGACAGTAGCTCCTACAATGAGCAGTTCTTC	CASSGDSSSYNEQFF
TRBD1	.	TRBV7-3	TRBJ1-4	TGTGCCGGCAGCTTAACTGGACAGGGAAATGAAAAACTGTTTTTT	CAGSLTGQGNEKLFF
.	.	TRBV4-1	TRBJ1-1	TGCGCCAGCAGCTCCGGGGGTTCCACTGAAGCTTTCTTT	CASSSGGSTEAFF